The 28 T cell receptor beta chains presented below share a single source sample, sequenced in a study of blood T cell repertoires in COVID-19. Profiled with immunoSEQ multiplex PCR; TCRdb holds only in-frame clones, not every one. Here the sample spans around 500,000 clones, 70% to 90% being singletons. Sequencing was carried out using peripheral blood. These receptors all stem from a human donor in a cohort sampled during active COVID-19.

The genes are TRBV6-5 and TRBJ2-3, with a tentative D call TRBD2 (6 bases). Germline V gene sequence: CDR1 MNHEY, CDR2 SVGAGI. V was cut by 4 bases and J by 6 bases, with 14 bases left in between. The CDR3 loop spans 14 amino acids. The CDR3 sequence: CASSFRGGRDTQYF. CDR3 coding DNA: TGTGCCAGCAGTTTCCGGGGAGGCCGGGATACGCAGTATTTT.

The chain combines TRBV11-2 with TRBJ2-7, with D perhaps TRBD1 (5 bases). Trimming cost V 5 bases and J 2 bases, with 16 bases left between them. This CDR3 has 15 amino acids. Germline V gene lookup returns CDR1 SGHAT and CDR2 FQNNGV. CDR3 residues: CASSPALGHTYEQYF. Here the CDR3 DNA reads TGTGCCAGCAGCCCCGCTTTGGGGCACACCTACGAGCAGTACTTC.

V and J are TRBV5-4 and TRBJ2-1, with TRBD2 matching 7 bases. The CDR3 runs 15 residues. Germline loops: CDR1 SGHNT, CDR2 YYREEE (reference sequence). Trimming at V came to 7 bases and at J to 0 bases, leaving 7 bases not matched to a gene. CDR3 DNA sequence: TGTGCCAGCTCCACCGGCGGGAGCTCCTACAATGAGCAGTTCTTC. Its translation is CASSTGGSSYNEQFF.

The rearrangement joins TRBV30 to TRBJ1-2, with 9 positions matching TRBD1. CDR1 and CDR2 (germline): GTSNPN, SVGIG (reference sequence). CDR3 size: 14 residues. The V and J ends lost 3 bases and 3 bases, in that order; junction bases with no gene match: 5. In DNA, the CDR3 is TGTGCCTGGAGCTCGGGACAGGGATACTATGGCTACACCTTC. Translating gives CAWSSGQGYYGYTF.

The rearrangement links TRBV5-4 to TRBJ2-3; TRBD2 matches at 11 bases. The V gene's germline CDR1 is SGHNT and CDR2 YYREEE (reference sequence). The CDR3 runs to 14 residues. DNA for the CDR3: TGTGCTACGACCGGGCTAGCGGGAGGAGATACGCAGTATTTT. It encodes CATTGLAGGDTQYF.

V gene TRBV21-1 combines with J gene TRBJ1-1; no DNA check was done on the table's D call, TRBD1. TRBV21-1 is a recognized pseudogene. The CDR3 covers 15 residues. The CDR3 region has the DNA TGTGCCAGCAGCAAATGGCAGGGTATCAGGACTGAAGCTTTCTTT. This translates into CASSKWQGIRTEAFF.

For this clone: The CDR3 does not end in the conserved phenylalanine or tryptophan, so this is likely a read error. Because the CDR3's place on the DNA is in doubt, the DNA is left out and the CDR3 is given as listed by TCRdb. The chain couples TRBV12-3 or TRBV12-4 to TRBJ1-1. The CDR3 spans 8 amino acids, including both terminal residues. The CDR3 sequence: CASSLGEL.

The V gene is TRBV15, the J gene TRBJ1-2; maybe TRBD1 (6 bases). CDR1 and CDR2 from the germline V gene are LNHNV and YYDKDF (reference sequence). This CDR3 region has 17 residues. Between the trimmed V and J ends, which lost 3 bases and 6 bases, there was a span of 23 bases. Here the CDR3 DNA reads TGTGCCACCAGCAGGGACAAAGGCAGGGGCGAGGACAATGGCTACACCTTC. It is translated as CATSRDKGRGEDNGYTF.

The gene calls are TRBV6-5 and TRBJ1-2, with TRBD1 as a possible D gene (5 bases). V lost 6 bases to trimming and J lost 6 bases, with 14 bases between them. CDR3 length: 13 amino acids. Germline V lookup: CDR1 MNHEY, CDR2 SVGAGI. CDR3 sequence (DNA): TGTGCCAGCAGACTCCGGGGGTTTGATGGCTACACCTTC. Protein product: CASRLRGFDGYTF.

This clone has only one observation. The genes are TRBV19 and TRBJ1-3; D unresolved. The CDR3 sequence is 15 residues long. The germline CDR1 and CDR2 sequences are LNHDA and SQIVND (reference sequence). V lost 3 bases, J lost 0 bases, and 9 bases lay in between. CDR3 in amino acids: CASSITEGSGNTIYF. In DNA form, the CDR3 reads TGTGCCAGTAGTATCACGGAGGGCTCTGGAAACACCATATATTTT. Complete variable domain (other parts from reference TRBV19 and TRBJ1-3): DGGITQSPKYLFRKEGQNVTLSCEQNLNHDAMYWYRQDPGQGLRLIYYSQIVNDFQKGDIAEGYSVSREKKESFPLTVTSAQKNPTAFYLCASSITEGSGNTIYFGEGSWLTVV.

The V gene is TRBV5-1, the J gene TRBJ1-1, with D possibly being TRBD1 (5 bases). The V end was cut by 1 base, the J end by 4 bases, with 14 bases between. From germline, CDR1 is SGHRS and CDR2 YFSETQ. This CDR3 region has 15 residues. The CDR3 sequence is CASSLTPDGGTEAFF. CDR3 DNA sequence: TGCGCCAGCAGCTTGACTCCGGACGGGGGCACTGAAGCTTTCTTT.

CDR3 residues: CAWSQGGTSTDTQYF. Written as DNA, the CDR3 is TGTGCCTGGAGTCAGGGGGGAACTAGCACAGATACGCAGTATTTT. This rearrangement joins TRBV30 to TRBJ2-3; D possibly corresponds to TRBD1 (7 bases). The V end lost 2 bases, the J end lost 0 bases, and 12 bases lay between the germline ends. Germline assignment: CDR1 GTSNPN and CDR2 SVGIG (reference sequence). The CDR3 has 15 residues.

In this sample, this clone turned up once. The chain is built from TRBV19 and TRBJ2-2; D gene uncertain. This CDR3 spans 14 amino acids. The V gene's germline CDR1 is LNHDA and CDR2 SQIVND (reference sequence). V lost 4 bases and J lost 5, with 11 bases in between. The CDR3 loop reads CASSRSGVTGELFF. For the CDR3, the DNA is TGTGCCAGTAGTAGGTCAGGCGTGACCGGGGAGCTGTTTTTT.

The gene calls are TRBV6-2 or TRBV6-3 and TRBJ2-7, with TRBD2 matching over 7 bases. V was pared by 4 bases and J by 1 base, with 4 bases of the junction left unmatched. This CDR3 spans 14 amino acids. Germline CDR1 is MNHEY and CDR2 is SVGEGT. CDR3 sequence: CASSSVRESYEQYF. The DNA of the CDR3 is TGTGCCAGCAGTTCTGTGCGGGAGTCCTACGAGCAGTACTTC.

J is TRBJ2-3 and V is TRBV11-3; 9 nucleotides match TRBD2. The CDR3 covers 17 residues. Losses at the gene ends were 0 bases for V and 6 bases for J; bases not matched to a gene: 10. Germline assignment: CDR1 SGHNT and CDR2 YENEEA. Here the CDR3 reads CASSLEGLARSSDTQYF. CDR3 in DNA: TGTGCCAGCAGCTTAGAGGGACTAGCACGTAGCAGCGATACGCAGTATTTT. The full variable domain, with the rest looked up from reference TRBV11-3 and TRBJ2-3, is EAGVVQSPRYKIIEKKQPVAFWCNPISGHNTLYWYLQNLGQGPELLIRYENEEAVDDSQLPKDRFSAERLKGVDSTLKIQPAELGDSAVYLCASSLEGLARSSDTQYFGPGTRLTVL.

This clone came up once. The chain links TRBV19 to TRBJ1-5, with 9 positions matching TRBD1. J gave up 7 bases and V 5 bases, and 12 bases lay outside the gene matches. Per the germline V gene, CDR1 is LNHDA and CDR2 is SQIVND (reference sequence). The CDR3 runs to 16 residues. CDR3 nucleotides: TGTGCCAGTAGTTCAACCCTACAGGGGGCCGGGCAGCCCCAGCATTTT. Amino acid sequence: CASSSTLQGAGQPQHF.

V usage is TRBV28 and J usage is TRBJ2-7; a weak D match, TRBD2 (5 bases). Looked up from germline, CDR1 is MDHEN and CDR2 is SYDVKM. The V end lost 2 bases, the J end lost 5 bases, and 16 bases lay between the germline ends. The CDR3 length is 15 residues. The CDR3 coding sequence is TGTGCCAGCAGTTTAGCAGCGCTAGCCCACGACGAGCAGTACTTC. Amino acids: CASSLAALAHDEQYF. Using reference TRBV28 and TRBJ2-7 for the parts outside the CDR3, the full variable domain is DVKVTQSSRYLVKRTGEKVFLECVQDMDHENMFWYRQDPGLGLRLIYFSYDVKMKEKGDIPEGYSVSREKKERFSLILESASTNQTSMYLCASSLAALAHDEQYFGPGTRLTVT.

The chain has TRBV18 and TRBJ2-7, with a tentative D call TRBD2 (6 bases). Germline loops: CDR1 KGHSH, CDR2 LQKENI. V lost 1 base and J 2 bases, leaving 12 bases between the germline ends. CDR3 length: 15 amino acids. The CDR3 DNA reads as TGTGCCAGCTCACCACGGTCTAGCGAGGCCTACGAGCAGTACTTC. Its protein product is CASSPRSSEAYEQYF.

This chain's CDR3 is CATSGVGTGELFF. Written as DNA, the CDR3 is TGTGCTACTTCAGGGGTAGGGACCGGGGAGCTGTTTTTT. The rearrangement links TRBV19 to TRBJ2-2; D might be TRBD1 (6 bases). This CDR3 is built from 13 residues. Germline V CDR1 and CDR2: LNHDA, SQIVND (reference sequence).

The gene calls are TRBV7-2 and TRBJ2-7; tentatively, D is TRBD2 (6 bases). V shed 4 bases and J shed 0 bases, with 13 bases lying between them. In germline, CDR1 is SGHTA, CDR2 FQGNSA. This CDR3 spans 15 amino acids. The CDR3 bases are TGTGCCAGCAGCTCCCCGGGAGTTAGCTCCTACGAGCAGTACTTC. Protein: CASSSPGVSSYEQYF.

The chain is built from TRBV12-5 and TRBJ1-6, with no clear D. Germline-derived CDR1 and CDR2 are LGHNT and FRNRAP. The ends were cut back, 6 bases at V and 4 bases at J, with 10 bases in the middle. The CDR3 has 14 residues. CDR3: CASGVTSYNSPLHF. The CDR3 bases are TGTGCTAGTGGGGTTACTTCATATAATTCACCCCTCCACTTT.

The V gene is TRBV28, the J gene TRBJ2-1, with 11 bases fitting TRBD2. Losses at the gene ends were 9 bases for V and 10 bases for J; bases not matched to a gene: 8. Germline lookup yields CDR1 MDHEN and CDR2 SYDVKM. The CDR3 length is 13 residues. The CDR3 nucleotides read TGTGCCAGTTCGACTAGCGGGACCCACGAGCAGTTCTTC. Its translation is CASSTSGTHEQFF. The full variable domain, its missing parts supplied by reference TRBV28 and TRBJ2-1, is DVKVTQSSRYLVKRTGEKVFLECVQDMDHENMFWYRQDPGLGLRLIYFSYDVKMKEKGDIPEGYSVSREKKERFSLILESASTNQTSMYLCASSTSGTHEQFFGPGTRLTVL.

The V call is TRBV20-1, the J call TRBJ1-2; D gene uncertain. Germline assignment: CDR1 DFQATT and CDR2 SNEGSKA (reference sequence). This CDR3 comprises 10 residues. Trimming pared 8 bases from V and 8 bases from J, leaving 12 bases between. The CDR3 sequence is CSPLGEGYTF. The CDR3 nucleotides read TGCAGTCCCCTCGGGGAGGGCTACACCTTC.

CDR3 sequence: CASSPSQGLLSTEAFF. In DNA, the CDR3 is TGTGCCAGCAGCCCATCACAGGGTTTGCTCTCCACTGAAGCTTTCTTT. This chain joins TRBV7-8 and TRBJ1-1; perhaps TRBD1 as D (6 bases). Germline-derived CDR1 and CDR2 are SGHVS and FQNEAQ. The CDR3 loop spans 16 amino acids. V lost 5 bases, J lost 4 bases, and 20 bases lay in between.

The chain links TRBV7-3 to TRBJ2-3; 7 nucleotides match TRBD2. The V and J ends lost 2 bases and 1 base, in that order; junction bases with no gene match: 6. The CDR3 is 16 residues long. The germline gives CDR1 SGHTA, CDR2 FQGTGA. CDR3 DNA: TGTGCCAGCAGCTTATTCCCCCGGGGGGGCACAGATACGCAGTATTTT. Its translation is CASSLFPRGGTDTQYF.

The CDR3 DNA follows: TGTGCCTGGATCAGGGGCGAGAACGGCTACACCTTC. It specifies CAWIRGENGYTF. The chain has TRBV30 and TRBJ1-2; the D gene is possibly TRBD1 (6 bases). Looked up from germline, CDR1 is GTSNPN and CDR2 is SVGIG (reference sequence). Trimming shortened V by 4 bases and J by 8 bases, and 14 bases separated the two germline ends. CDR3 length: 12 residues. The whole variable domain, remainder taken from reference TRBV30 and TRBJ1-2, is SQTIHQWPATLVQPVGSPLSLECTVEGTSNPNLYWYRQAAGRGLQLLFYSVGIGQISSEVPQNLSASRPQDRQFILSSKKLLLSDSGFYLCAWIRGENGYTFGSGTRLTVV.

V is TRBV5-1 and J is TRBJ2-7; no reliable D call. V lost 0 bases, J lost 0 bases, and 13 bases lay in between. This CDR3 contains 16 residues. CDR1 is SGHRS and CDR2 is YFSETQ in the germline V gene. Written as DNA, the CDR3 is TGCGCCAGCAGCTTGGGAGTCTCACAGAGCTCCTACGAGCAGTACTTC. Protein: CASSLGVSQSSYEQYF.

The V gene is TRBV6-5, the J gene TRBJ1-1; D call uncertain. This CDR3 spans 13 amino acids. CDR1 is MNHEY, CDR2 SVGAGI, per germline. Trimming cost V 5 bases and J 4 bases, with 11 bases left between them. The CDR3 nucleotides read TGTGCCAGCAGTCTCCCGAAGCTCACTGAAGCTTTCTTT. The encoded protein is CASSLPKLTEAFF.